This T cell receptor beta chain emerged from a study of T-cell reconstitution after alpha-beta-depleted transplantation in children. As it was prepared, the TCRbeta library received unique molecular identifiers. Each CDR3 protein is one row after TCRdb ran MiXCR on the PCR reads. The sample has 360,000 or so distinct CDR3 sequences, roughly 22% seen once. The germline CDR1 and CDR2 sequences are SGHRS and YFSETQ. The ends were cut back, 4 bases at V and 0 bases at J, with 14 bases in the middle. The CDR3 covers 16 residues. The sequence was obtained from a human donor who donated a stem cell graft to a child with acute myeloid leukemia. The chain employs TRBV5-1 and TRBJ2-1; D perhaps matches TRBD2 (5 bases). This specimen was PBMCs from the stem cell graft donor, taken from the stem cell graft. The CDR3 region has the DNA TGCGCCAGCAGCCTACTAGACATACTCTCCTACAATGAGCAGTTCTTC. Protein sequence: CASSLLDILSYNEQFF.